Listed here are 24 T cell receptor beta chains from one sample, sequenced in a study of blood T cells in healthy people across ages. Together with a sample-barcoded 5' primer, a J-beta primer mix was included in a second PCR lasting about 7 to 11 cycles. One entry per CDR3 protein results from TCRdb running MiXCR on the 5' RACE reads. The table has 1.5 million to 1.9 million distinct CDR3 sequences, 40% to 45% seen once; the top ten hold less than 5%. The sequenced material came from blood. The receptors stem from a woman aged 18 to 35 in good health.

This clonotype was counted only a few times. The V call is TRBV7-2, the J call TRBJ1-4; D remains unclear. Trimming pared 5 bases from V and 3 bases from J, leaving 13 bases between. The CDR3 contains 15 residues. Germline-derived CDR1 and CDR2 are SGHTA and FQGNSA. Here the CDR3 DNA reads TGTGCCAGCAGCCCAAACAACCGCGCTAATGAAAAACTGTTTTTT. It is translated as CASSPNNRANEKLFF. The full variable domain, in which reference TRBV7-2 and TRBJ1-4 provide the parts outside the CDR3, is GAGVSQSPSNKVTEKGKDVELRCDPISGHTALYWYRQSLGQGLEFLIYFQGNSAPDKSGLPSDRFSAERTGGSVSTLTIQRTQQEDSAVYLCASSPNNRANEKLFFGSGTQLSVL.

The chain links TRBV28 to TRBJ2-3; 14 bases agree with TRBD2. Germline-derived CDR1 and CDR2 are MDHEN and SYDVKM. V was pared by 4 bases and J by 5 bases, with 8 bases of the junction left unmatched. The CDR3 is made up of 17 amino acids. The CDR3 DNA reads as TGTGCCAGCAGTTCCCCGACTAGCGGGAGGGCCGGAGATACGCAGTATTTT. Translated: CASSSPTSGRAGDTQYF.

The J gene is TRBJ2-3, the V gene TRBV10-3; 8 nucleotides align to TRBD2. With V trimmed by 2 bases and J by 10 bases, 11 bases remained unmatched. Germline lookup yields CDR1 ENHRY and CDR2 SYGVKD. The CDR3 has 15 residues. In nucleotides, the CDR3 is TGTGCCATCAGTGAGACTAGCGGTCCACATGGGGCGCAGTATTTT. Amino acid sequence: CAISETSGPHGAQYF.

The J gene is TRBJ2-1, the V gene TRBV12-3 or TRBV12-4, with TRBD1 as a possible D gene (6 bases). The length of the CDR3 is 14 residues. V lost 8 bases and J lost 6, with 17 bases in between. The CDR3 loop reads CASGLPQGPNEQFF. The CDR3 DNA follows: TGTGCCAGCGGATTACCGCAGGGGCCCAATGAGCAGTTCTTC.

The genes are TRBV10-3 and TRBJ2-7; TRBD1 matches at 9 bases. CDR1 ENHRY and CDR2 SYGVKD come from the germline V gene. V dropped 6 bases and J dropped 3; count of bases not matched to a gene: 6. The CDR3 length is 14 residues. DNA of the CDR3: TGTGCCATCAGGAGGACAGGGGACCACTACGAGCAGTACTTC. Protein product: CAIRRTGDHYEQYF.

This rearrangement joins TRBV2 to TRBJ2-1; the match to TRBD2 covers 7 bases. The CDR3 runs to 13 residues. After removal of 7 bases from V and 4 bases from J, the junction contained 4 bases not matched to a gene. The germline V gene has CDR1 SNHLY and CDR2 FYNNEI. The CDR3 DNA is TGTGCCAGCAACGGGGGGTCTTACAATGAGCAGTTCTTC. Translated: CASNGGSYNEQFF.

This clonotype was counted between two and nine times. The gene calls are TRBV12-3 or TRBV12-4 and TRBJ2-1; 7 bases agree with TRBD2. The trim removed 3 bases at V and 14 bases at J, leaving 7 bases unmatched. This CDR3 spans 12 amino acids. The CDR3 region has the DNA TGTGCCAGCAGTTTGGGGGGGACCCTCAAGTTCTTC. Residues: CASSLGGTLKFF.

The chain is built from TRBV20-1 and TRBJ1-5; 8 nucleotides align to TRBD1. The CDR3 is made up of 15 amino acids. The V gene's germline CDR1 is DFQATT and CDR2 SNEGSKA (reference sequence). The V and J ends lost 3 bases and 1 base, in that order; junction bases with no gene match: 5. The CDR3 region is CSARHRDRSNQPQHF. In DNA form, the CDR3 reads TGCAGTGCTAGGCACCGGGACAGGAGCAATCAGCCCCAGCATTTT.

As regards this clonotype: An end of the junction differs from the germline gene, which may be a read error. This rearrangement joins TRBV4-3 to TRBJ2-3; 7 bases map to TRBD2. CDR1 and CDR2 from the germline V gene are LGHNA and YSLEER. The CDR3 is made up of 17 amino acids. The CDR3 DNA reads TGCGCCAGCAGTCAAGAAAAAGGTCTAGCGGGCACAGATACGCAGTATTTT. As protein: CASSQEKGLAGTDTQYF.

This clonotype was counted ten times or more. The chain recombines TRBV29-1 with TRBJ1-2, with 8 bases lining up with TRBD1. CDR1 and CDR2 (germline): SQVTM, ANQGSEA. The CDR3 is made up of 11 amino acids. V gave up 8 bases and J gave up 3 bases; unmatched junction bases: 2. The CDR3 region is CSTGQDYGYTF. The CDR3 DNA reads as TGCAGCACGGGACAGGACTATGGCTACACCTTC. The full variable domain, completed using reference TRBV29-1 and TRBJ1-2, is SAVISQKPSRDICQRGTSLTIQCQVDSQVTMMFWYRQQPGQSLTLIATANQGSEATYESGFVIDKFPISRPNLTFSTLTVSNMSPEDSSIYLCSTGQDYGYTFGSGTRLTVV.

This clonotype was recorded a few times. The rearrangement uses TRBV5-1 and TRBJ2-5; weak D call: TRBD2 (5 bases). The end of the DNA aligns better with TRBJ2-7, so the J call may be wrong. This CDR3 has 13 amino acids. Germline V CDR1 and CDR2: SGHRS, YFSETQ. The CDR3 DNA is TGCGCCAGCAGCTTGGGTTATAGCGACGAGCAGTACTTC. Amino acid sequence: CASSLGYSDEQYF.

The chain has TRBV24-1 and TRBJ2-1; D possibly corresponds to TRBD1 (6 bases). The CDR3 is 13 amino acids. V was clipped by 7 bases and J by 3 bases, with 9 bases between them. Germline lookup yields CDR1 KGHDR and CDR2 SFDVKD. CDR3 loop: CATRDSVYNEQFF. The CDR3 DNA reads TGTGCCACCAGGGACAGCGTCTACAATGAGCAGTTCTTC.

This clonotype was counted only a few times. The genes are TRBV7-2 and TRBJ2-7; D unclear. Trimming took 1 base from V and 2 from J, leaving 9 bases between them. CDR1 is SGHTA and CDR2 is FQGNSA in the germline V gene. CDR3 length: 14 residues. In nucleotides, the CDR3 is TGTGCCAGCAGCTTAGAACCTGACACCTACGAGCAGTACTTC. Its translation: CASSLEPDTYEQYF.

CDR3 region: CSAALMGRPNTEAFF. The CDR3 nucleotides read TGCAGTGCTGCTCTTATGGGACGGCCGAACACTGAAGCTTTCTTT. This rearrangement joins TRBV20-1 to TRBJ1-1; TRBD1 might be the D (5 bases). Germline values: CDR1 DFQATT, CDR2 SNEGSKA (reference sequence). This CDR3 contains 15 residues. Trimming left V 5 bases short and J 1 base short, with 17 bases between.

This clonotype was seen more than once but under ten times. V gene TRBV13 combines with J gene TRBJ2-4; the D is unclear. The CDR3 totals 17 residues. Germline V gene lookup returns CDR1 PRHDT and CDR2 FYEKMQ (reference sequence). V was clipped by 5 bases and J by 0 bases, with 17 bases between them. The CDR3 DNA follows: TGTGCCAGCAGCCTCAGTCGTCGGTTACTAGCCAAAAACATTCAGTACTTC. As protein: CASSLSRRLLAKNIQYF.

The table lists this clonotype with a few counts. This chain uses TRBV15 with TRBJ2-5; D remains unclear. V dropped 1 base and J dropped 0 bases, with 3 bases sitting between them. CDR1 is LNHNV, CDR2 YYDKDF, per germline (reference sequence). There are 13 residues in the CDR3. The CDR3 spells CATSRANQETQYF. In DNA, the CDR3 is TGTGCCACCAGCAGAGCGAACCAAGAGACCCAGTACTTC.

V and J are TRBV10-3 and TRBJ2-6; TRBD2 might be the D (6 bases). Germline-derived CDR1 and CDR2 are ENHRY and SYGVKD. The CDR3 runs 15 residues. The germline V and J ends were trimmed by 3 bases and 4 bases, with 10 bases remaining between them. The CDR3 bases are TGTGCCATCAGTGACGGGGGTGGGGGGGCCAACGTCCTGACTTTC. Its protein is CAISDGGGGANVLTF.

This clonotype showed up just a few times. The gene calls are TRBV25-1 and TRBJ2-3; D not resolved. The CDR3 totals 15 residues. V was cut by 1 base and J by 3 bases, with 11 bases left in between. Germline values: CDR1 MGHDK, CDR2 SYGVNS. The CDR3, as DNA: TGTGCCAGCAGTGAATTCGGAAAAGGGACAGATACGCAGTATTTT. This codes for CASSEFGKGTDTQYF. Looking up the rest from reference TRBV25-1 and TRBJ2-3 gives the full variable domain: EADIYQTPRYLVIGTGKKITLECSQTMGHDKMYWYQQDPGMELHLIHYSYGVNSTEKGDLSSESTVSRIRTEHFPLTLESARPSHTSQYLCASSEFGKGTDTQYFGPGTRLTVL.

The chain links TRBV20-1 to TRBJ2-5, with D uncertain. Germline V gene data show CDR1 as DFQATT and CDR2 as SNEGSKA (reference sequence). The CDR3 runs 14 residues. V dropped 3 bases and J dropped 4 bases, with 15 bases sitting between them. This CDR3 reads CSARGGQLSETQYF. The DNA for the CDR3 is TGCAGTGCTAGGGGTGGTCAGCTGTCAGAGACCCAGTACTTC.

The rearrangement uses TRBV7-2 and TRBJ2-2, with a tentative D call TRBD2 (6 bases). This CDR3 is 14 amino acids long. Germline V gene lookup returns CDR1 SGHTA and CDR2 FQGNSA. The V and J ends lost 3 bases and 7 bases respectively, with 12 bases between them. CDR3 sequence: CASSLKRRGGELFF. Here the CDR3 DNA reads TGTGCCAGCAGCTTGAAGCGGCGGGGCGGGGAGCTGTTTTTT.

This clonotype was seen repeatedly, ten times or more. This chain connects TRBV4-3 to TRBJ1-2, with D perhaps TRBD1 (6 bases). The length of the CDR3 is 16 residues. Germline loops: CDR1 LGHNA, CDR2 YSLEER. V was shortened by 0 bases and J by 4 bases, with 15 bases between the two germline ends. The CDR3 coding sequence is TGCGCCAGCAGCCAAGATCTAGCAGGGGACTTCTATGGCTACACCTTC. It encodes CASSQDLAGDFYGYTF.

The chain has TRBV5-1 and TRBJ1-2; D uncertain. The CDR3 is made up of 15 amino acids. V was shortened by 0 bases and J by 3 bases, with 12 bases between the two germline ends. From germline, CDR1 is SGHRS and CDR2 YFSETQ. CDR3: CASSLEPGRHYGYTF. Here the CDR3 DNA reads TGCGCCAGCAGCTTGGAACCGGGCCGGCACTATGGCTACACCTTC. Together with reference TRBV5-1 and TRBJ1-2, the CDR3 gives the full variable domain: KAGVTQTPRYLIKTRGQQVTLSCSPISGHRSVSWYQQTPGQGLQFLFEYFSETQRNKGNFPGRFSGRQFSNSRSEMNVSTLELGDSALYLCASSLEPGRHYGYTFGSGTRLTVV.

The table lists this clonotype with a few counts. The chain recombines TRBV20-1 with TRBJ1-5; TRBD1 matches 7 bases. Per germline, CDR1 DFQATT and CDR2 SNEGSKA (reference sequence). V was pared by 6 bases and J by 3 bases, with 8 bases of the junction left unmatched. The CDR3 has 14 residues. The CDR3 nucleotides are TGCAGTGCCCAACACAGGGGCTACAATCAGCCCCAGCATTTT. Its protein product is CSAQHRGYNQPQHF.

The gene calls are TRBV7-9 and TRBJ2-1; TRBD1 might be the D (6 bases). Germline lookup yields CDR1 SEHNR and CDR2 FQNEAQ (reference sequence). CDR3 size: 17 residues. V was trimmed by 4 bases and J by 7 bases, leaving 23 bases between them. For the CDR3, the DNA is TGTGCCAGCAGCTCTCTCAGGGGCAGGGGTTCGAGGAATGAGCAGTTCTTC. Residues: CASSSLRGRGSRNEQFF.